Presented here are 31 T cell receptor beta chains from one specimen sequenced in a study of T cells after yellow fever vaccination. Each CDR3 protein is one row after TCRdb ran MiXCR on the 5' RACE reads. The sample consists of some 250,000 distinct CDR3 sequences, 6.9% of them appearing once. The material was CD4+ T cells sorted from PBMCs, obtained 15 days after the yellow fever booster vaccination. The receptors here all came from a young man who received the YFV17D yellow fever vaccine.

This clonotype was seen repeatedly, ten times or more. CDR3 protein: CASSPQTGGGEQYF. The CDR3 nucleotides read TGCGCCAGCAGCCCGCAGACAGGGGGCGGCGAGCAGTACTTC. The chain recombines TRBV5-1 with TRBJ2-7; 10 positions match TRBD1. The CDR3 is 14 residues long. V lost 4 bases to trimming and J lost 6 bases; unmatched junction nucleotides: 7. In germline, CDR1 is SGHRS, CDR2 YFSETQ.

This clonotype has more than one count but fewer than ten. V and J are TRBV7-2 and TRBJ1-2; TRBD1 agrees at 7 bases. Germline CDR1 SGHTA, CDR2 FQGNSA. With V trimmed by 5 bases and J by 0 bases, 6 bases remained unmatched. This CDR3 region has 15 residues. In DNA, the CDR3 is TGTGCCAGCAGCACCAACAGGGGTCCTAACTATGGCTACACCTTC. Encoded protein: CASSTNRGPNYGYTF.

The V and J genes are TRBV12-3 or TRBV12-4 and TRBJ2-7; 7 bases align to TRBD1. Germline trimming cut 2 bases from V and 4 bases from J; bases unmatched to any gene: 17. This CDR3 has 18 amino acids. CDR3: CASSLSVRQGEQSYEQYF. The DNA of the CDR3 is TGTGCCAGCAGTTTATCGGTTCGACAGGGCGAACAGTCTTACGAGCAGTACTTC.

This rearrangement joins TRBV19 to TRBJ2-4; 7 nucleotides align to TRBD1. V shed 11 bases, J shed 0 bases, and the junction held 10 bases outside the gene matches. The CDR3 runs to 15 residues. The germline V gene has CDR1 LNHDA and CDR2 SQIVND (reference sequence). The CDR3 DNA reads TGTGCCTGTACTGACAGGGATCTAGCCAAAAACATTCAGTACTTC. Its protein is CACTDRDLAKNIQYF.

Ten or more counts support this clonotype. The chain has TRBV5-1 and TRBJ2-2; a weak D match, TRBD2 (6 bases). CDR1 SGHRS and CDR2 YFSETQ come from the germline V gene. The V end lost 4 bases, the J end lost 0 bases, and 10 bases lay between the germline ends. This CDR3 region has 15 residues. CDR3 sequence reads: CASSQGLSNTGELFF. CDR3 coding DNA: TGCGCCAGCAGCCAGGGACTCTCGAACACCGGGGAGCTGTTTTTT.

This clonotype turned up a few times. V usage is TRBV6-2 or TRBV6-3 and J usage is TRBJ2-7; D not resolved. Trimming took 7 bases from V and 2 from J, leaving 18 bases between them. Germline CDR1 is MNHEY and CDR2 is SVGEGT. This CDR3 region has 15 residues. CDR3 nucleotide sequence: TGTGCCAGCACCGGAATGGGCAGTCAAGCCTACGAGCAGTACTTC. Encoded protein: CASTGMGSQAYEQYF.

This clonotype was observed a few times. This CDR3 reads CSVEEGDQETQYF. CDR3 sequence (DNA): TGCAGCGTTGAAGAGGGAGACCAAGAGACCCAGTACTTC. The chain has TRBV29-1 and TRBJ2-5; maybe TRBD2 (5 bases). Germline assignment: CDR1 SQVTM and CDR2 ANQGSEA. The CDR3 extends over 13 amino acids. V lost 0 bases, J lost 0 bases, and 5 bases lay in between. The full variable domain, completed using reference TRBV29-1 and TRBJ2-5, is SAVISQKPSRDICQRGTSLTIQCQVDSQVTMMFWYRQQPGQSLTLIATANQGSEATYESGFVIDKFPISRPNLTFSTLTVSNMSPEDSSIYLCSVEEGDQETQYFGPGTRLLVL.

The chain uses TRBV11-2 and TRBJ2-5, with TRBD2 matching 11 bases. This CDR3 has 18 amino acids. The V and J ends lost 2 bases and 5 bases, in that order; junction bases with no gene match: 13. CDR1 is SGHAT and CDR2 is FQNNGV in the germline V gene. In nucleotides, the CDR3 is TGTGCCAGCAGCTTAAGAGTTTCACTAGCGGGAGATCTTGAGACCCAGTACTTC. This encodes CASSLRVSLAGDLETQYF.

The V gene is TRBV7-8, the J gene TRBJ2-7; perhaps TRBD2 as D (7 bases). The germline V gene encodes CDR1 SGHVS and CDR2 FQNEAQ. The CDR3 is 15 amino acids. The germline V and J ends were trimmed by 6 bases and 5 bases, with 20 bases remaining between them. CDR3 nucleotide sequence: TGTGCCAGCAGTCGAAGGGGGGGAAAAGGGAACGAGCAGTACTTC. Its translation: CASSRRGGKGNEQYF.

This clonotype was recorded at least ten times. This chain connects TRBV5-1 to TRBJ2-6; unclear D gene. Per the germline V gene, CDR1 is SGHRS and CDR2 is YFSETQ. V dropped 1 base and J dropped 1 base, with 6 bases sitting between them. This CDR3 region has 15 residues. In DNA form, the CDR3 reads TGCGCCAGCAGCTTGCTTGGGTCTGGGGCCAACGTCCTGACTTTC. It specifies CASSLLGSGANVLTF. Full variable domain (outside the CDR3, taken from reference TRBV5-1 and TRBJ2-6): KAGVTQTPRYLIKTRGQQVTLSCSPISGHRSVSWYQQTPGQGLQFLFEYFSETQRNKGNFPGRFSGRQFSNSRSEMNVSTLELGDSALYLCASSLLGSGANVLTFGAGSRLTVL.

The table lists this clonotype with a few counts. The gene calls are TRBV4-3 and TRBJ2-5; the D is unclear. CDR1 and CDR2 from the germline V gene are LGHNA and YSLEER. The V gene lost 0 bases and the J gene lost 5 bases, with 10 bases spanning the gap. This CDR3 has 14 amino acids. The DNA of the CDR3 is TGCGCCAGCAGCCAAGAAGTATTTTCGGAGACCCAGTACTTC. Translated, it gives CASSQEVFSETQYF.

This clonotype was observed a handful of times. The chain couples TRBV5-1 to TRBJ2-7; 12 bases align to TRBD2. The CDR3 has 17 residues. The trim removed 0 bases at V and 0 bases at J, leaving 4 bases unmatched. Germline V gene sequence: CDR1 SGHRS, CDR2 YFSETQ. The CDR3 loop reads CASSLGGLAGVSYEQYF. CDR3 in DNA: TGCGCCAGCAGCTTGGGGGGACTAGCGGGTGTCTCCTACGAGCAGTACTTC.

This clonotype has only a few counts. The chain recombines TRBV20-1 with TRBJ2-7; possible D gene TRBD1, 5 bases. Germline V gene lookup returns CDR1 DFQATT and CDR2 SNEGSKA (reference sequence). Trimming removed 0 bases at V and 5 bases at J, with 14 bases between. The CDR3 has 14 residues. The CDR3 protein is CSARDIRGLDEQYF. The CDR3 coding sequence is TGCAGTGCTAGAGATATAAGGGGTTTGGACGAGCAGTACTTC.

V usage is TRBV30 and J usage is TRBJ1-6, with 9 positions matching TRBD1. There are 16 residues in the CDR3. Trimming cost V 2 bases and J 11 bases; bases outside gene matches: 13. CDR1 is GTSNPN, CDR2 SVGIG, per germline (reference sequence). CDR3 region: CAWSLGDRDGEAPLHF. CDR3 bases: TGTGCCTGGAGTTTGGGGGACAGGGACGGCGAAGCACCCCTCCACTTT.

V is TRBV25-1 and J is TRBJ2-3; 10 nucleotides match TRBD2. This CDR3 has 14 amino acids. CDR1 MGHDK and CDR2 SYGVNS come from the germline V gene. Trimming cost V 6 bases and J 7 bases; bases outside gene matches: 7. The chain's CDR3 is CASRPSGSINTQYF. The CDR3 DNA follows: TGTGCCAGCAGGCCTAGCGGGAGCATAAATACGCAGTATTTT.

This clonotype was observed many times. The chain is built from TRBV10-3 and TRBJ2-2, with a possible D match to TRBD1 (6 bases). The CDR3 sequence is 14 residues long. Germline loops: CDR1 ENHRY, CDR2 SYGVKD. V lost 6 bases to trimming and J lost 6 bases, with 14 bases between them. CDR3 region: CAIRDTGWAGELFF. The CDR3 DNA reads TGTGCCATCAGGGACACAGGGTGGGCCGGGGAGCTGTTTTTT.

This clonotype occurred a few times. The chain couples TRBV5-1 to TRBJ2-7, with 10 bases aligning to TRBD2. V dropped 3 bases and J dropped 3; count of bases not matched to a gene: 9. Germline V lookup: CDR1 SGHRS, CDR2 YFSETQ. The CDR3 has 16 residues. The CDR3 nucleotides read TGCGCCAGCAGCTCCCGACTAGCGGGTACCCTCTACGAGCAGTACTTC. It is translated as CASSSRLAGTLYEQYF. Full variable domain (outside the CDR3, taken from reference TRBV5-1 and TRBJ2-7): KAGVTQTPRYLIKTRGQQVTLSCSPISGHRSVSWYQQTPGQGLQFLFEYFSETQRNKGNFPGRFSGRQFSNSRSEMNVSTLELGDSALYLCASSSRLAGTLYEQYFGPGTRLTVT.

This clonotype has ten or more counts. The V gene is TRBV11-2, the J gene TRBJ2-1; D ambiguous. Per the germline V gene, CDR1 is SGHAT and CDR2 is FQNNGV. This CDR3 contains 13 residues. With 1 base removed from V and 9 bases from J, the gap between germline ends came to 10 bases. The CDR3 protein is CASSLAPDGEQFF. CDR3 DNA sequence: TGTGCCAGCAGCTTAGCCCCGGATGGTGAGCAGTTCTTC.

This clonotype showed up many times. The V gene is TRBV18, the J gene TRBJ2-7; 7 nucleotides agree with TRBD1. Germline CDR1 is KGHSH and CDR2 is LQKENI. The CDR3 extends over 16 amino acids. Unmatched junction bases numbered 11, after V lost 4 bases and J lost 2 bases. The CDR3 sequence is CASSLRKGAQAYEQYF. The CDR3 bases are TGTGCCAGCTCACTTCGAAAGGGGGCGCAGGCCTACGAGCAGTACTTC. The variable domain in full, with the rest retrieved from reference TRBV18 and TRBJ2-7, is NAGVMQNPRHLVRRRGQEARLRCSPMKGHSHVYWYRQLPEEGLKFMVYLQKENIIDESGMPKERFSAEFPKEGPSILRIQQVVRGDSAAYFCASSLRKGAQAYEQYFGPGTRLTVT.

This clonotype has ten or more counts. V and J are TRBV6-5 and TRBJ1-1; a weak D match, TRBD1 (6 bases). Trimming removed 2 bases from V and 4 bases from J, with 11 bases in between. Germline assignment: CDR1 MNHEY and CDR2 SVGAGI. This CDR3 has 14 residues. The CDR3 reads CASSYPGGATEAFF. The DNA of the CDR3 is TGTGCCAGCAGTTACCCCGGGGGGGCCACTGAAGCTTTCTTT.

This clonotype was detected only a few times. CDR3 sequence reads: CAWSSRGVRTDTQYF. As DNA, the CDR3 is TGTGCCTGGAGTAGCAGGGGGGTTAGGACGGATACGCAGTATTTT. This chain uses TRBV30 with TRBJ2-3, with D tentatively TRBD1 (7 bases). Germline V gene lookup returns CDR1 GTSNPN and CDR2 SVGIG (reference sequence). Trimming shortened V by 2 bases and J by 6 bases, and 18 bases separated the two germline ends. This CDR3 is 15 amino acids long. Using reference TRBV30 and TRBJ2-3 for the parts outside the CDR3, the full variable domain is SQTIHQWPATLVQPVGSPLSLECTVEGTSNPNLYWYRQAAGRGLQLLFYSVGIGQISSEVPQNLSASRPQDRQFILSSKKLLLSDSGFYLCAWSSRGVRTDTQYFGPGTRLTVL.

In its sample, this clonotype was seen a few times. This chain uses TRBV25-1 with TRBJ2-2; no clear D. V was trimmed by 2 bases and J by 5 bases, leaving 3 bases between them. The V gene's germline CDR1 is MGHDK and CDR2 SYGVNS. CDR3 length equals 12 residues. The DNA for the CDR3 is TGTGCCAGCAGTGAAGGAACCGGGGAGCTGTTTTTT. Residues: CASSEGTGELFF.

This clonotype was seen a handful of times. CDR3 coding DNA: TGTGCCAGCAGTGAATACCCCCCGCGAGCCAAAAACATTCAGTACTTC. It specifies CASSEYPPRAKNIQYF. V and J are TRBV25-1 and TRBJ2-4; no firm D call. The CDR3 sequence is 16 residues long. With 0 bases removed from V and 0 bases from J, the gap between germline ends came to 9 bases. The germline gives CDR1 MGHDK, CDR2 SYGVNS.

This clonotype was picked up a small number of times. The V call is TRBV20-1, the J call TRBJ2-3; TRBD2 matches 10 bases. Looked up from germline, CDR1 is DFQATT and CDR2 is SNEGSKA (reference sequence). The V segment lost 2 bases and the J segment 1 base; nucleotides outside the gene matches: 0. CDR3 length equals 14 residues. In DNA, the CDR3 is TGCAGTGCTAGACTAGCGGGAGGCACAGATACGCAGTATTTT. Amino acids: CSARLAGGTDTQYF.

This clonotype has just a few counts. The rearrangement uses TRBV6-1 and TRBJ2-3, with a possible D match to TRBD2 (5 bases). CDR1 is MNHNS, CDR2 SASEGT, per germline. The CDR3 has 13 amino acids. V dropped 8 bases and J dropped 10 bases, with 19 bases sitting between them. The chain's CDR3 is CASGNTLGSSQYF. CDR3 DNA sequence: TGTGCCAGCGGAAACACTTTAGGGAGTTCGCAGTATTTT.

This rearrangement joins TRBV3-1 to TRBJ2-1, with 9 bases identical to TRBD2. Trimming took 4 bases from V and 4 from J; bases not matched to a gene: 8. Per germline, CDR1 LGHDT and CDR2 YNNKEL (reference sequence). This CDR3 contains 16 residues. The CDR3 nucleotides read TGTGCCAGCAGCCCACGGGCTAGCGGGGCTTACAATGAGCAGTTCTTC. It is translated as CASSPRASGAYNEQFF.

This clonotype was recorded a few times. The chain joins TRBV6-2 or TRBV6-3 to TRBJ1-5; TRBD1 might be the D (5 bases). Germline V gene lookup returns CDR1 MNHEY and CDR2 SVGEGT. Trimming left V 0 bases short and J 5 bases short, with 14 bases between. The CDR3 is 16 residues long. The DNA for the CDR3 is TGTGCCAGCAGTTACTCCGGGGCCCTGCGTCATCAGCCCCAGCATTTT. Its translation: CASSYSGALRHQPQHF.

This clonotype was detected ten times or more. The CDR3 region is CSASPLGNTEAFF. CDR3 coding DNA: TGCAGTGCTAGCCCTCTAGGAAACACTGAAGCTTTCTTT. The chain carries TRBV20-1 and TRBJ1-1; D ambiguous. The germline V and J ends were trimmed by 3 bases and 2 bases, with 10 bases remaining between them. The germline CDR1 and CDR2 sequences are DFQATT and SNEGSKA (reference sequence). The CDR3 loop spans 13 amino acids.

The table lists this clonotype with a few counts. The genes are TRBV12-3 or TRBV12-4 and TRBJ2-5; D is uncertain. V gave up 5 bases and J gave up 0 bases, with 4 bases separating them. This CDR3 spans 12 amino acids. The CDR3 protein is CASSEYQETQYF. In DNA form, the CDR3 reads TGTGCCAGCAGTGAGTACCAAGAGACCCAGTACTTC.

This clonotype came up a few times. This chain links TRBV5-4 with TRBJ2-2; the D gene is possibly TRBD2 (5 bases). The CDR3 length is 16 residues. The V end lost 4 bases, the J end lost 7 bases, and 20 bases lay between the germline ends. CDR1 is SGHNT and CDR2 is YYREEE in the germline V gene (reference sequence). For the CDR3, the DNA is TGTGCCAGCAGCCGAGGTCCGGGAATCTTTGTCGGGGAGCTGTTTTTT. It codes for CASSRGPGIFVGELFF.

The gene calls are TRBV12-3 or TRBV12-4 and TRBJ2-1, with D possibly being TRBD1 (6 bases). The ends were cut back, 0 bases at V and 5 bases at J, with 8 bases in the middle. The CDR3 loop spans 14 amino acids. This CDR3 reads CASSLAQGNNEQFF. CDR3 coding DNA: TGTGCCAGCAGTTTAGCTCAGGGGAACAATGAGCAGTTCTTC.